These 25 T cell receptor beta chains came from one sample sequenced in a study of CD8+ T cells in alopecia areata (dated 2018 in TCRdb). The time point label corresponds to: about 5 months on oral tofacitinib. The treatment or condition label for this specimen denotes: oral pan-JAK inhibitor, 5-10 mg twice daily. Receptor libraries were prepared by the immunoSEQ multiplex PCR assay. For TCR sequencing, RNA was extracted from every sample and reverse transcribed into cDNA to serve as template. The table comes from immuneACCESS by way of TCRdb, which keeps in-frame sequences with V and J called. Part of the clones is missing from these tables; in studies checked, under half for an unresolved V gene and the rest for unknown reasons. This sample holds 170,000 or so clones; around three fifths were observed only once. Clones ranked in the top ten supply around 13% of the sample. Sequences were derived from CD8+ T cells sorted from blood, sampled at week 24, from a patient treated with tofacitinib. These receptors came from a human donor with alopecia areata.

The sample holds a few counts of this clone. The chain joins TRBV10-3 to TRBJ2-7, with TRBD1 identical over 8 bases. Germline CDR1 is ENHRY and CDR2 is SYGVKD. CDR3 length: 13 residues. J gave up 3 bases and V 3 bases, and 1 base lay outside the gene matches. The CDR3 DNA is TGTGCCATCAGTGATGACAGGGGCTACGAGCAGTACTTC. Its protein is CAISDDRGYEQYF.

For this clone: One junction end does not reproduce the germline sequence, and a read error may be involved. The chain links TRBV25-1 to TRBJ2-5; the D is unclear. The CDR3 runs to 11 residues. The germline gives CDR1 MGHDK, CDR2 SYGVNS. CDR3 loop: CAGSEGQDRDF. The DNA for the CDR3 is TGTGCCGGCAGTGAAGGGCAGGATCGTGACTTC.

The rearrangement uses TRBV4-1 and TRBJ2-7, with D possibly being TRBD1 or TRBD2 (5 bases each). The V end was cut by 4 bases, the J end by 0 bases, with 10 bases between. The CDR3 loop spans 14 amino acids. The germline V gene has CDR1 MGHRA and CDR2 YSYEKL. The DNA for the CDR3 is TGCGCCAGCAGCCCCGGGGACCGCTCCTACGAGCAGTACTTC. This sequence encodes CASSPGDRSYEQYF.

Note on this clone: Compared with germline, one end of the junction differs, possibly owing to a read error. The chain carries TRBV18 and TRBJ2-7, with TRBD1 identical over 8 bases. This CDR3 has 15 residues. Germline CDR1 is KGHSH and CDR2 is LQKENI. The DNA of the CDR3 is TGTGCCAGCTCCCCACCCGGGACAGGCTCCTACGAGCAGTACTTC. It encodes CASSPPGTGSYEQYF.

This clone has a handful of counts. The chain combines TRBV5-6 with TRBJ1-1; TRBD1 might be the D (6 bases). Germline loops: CDR1 SGHDT, CDR2 YYEEEE. The V and J ends lost 5 bases and 7 bases respectively, with 15 bases between them. The CDR3 runs 13 residues. This CDR3 is CASSSGQTLEAFF. CDR3 coding DNA: TGTGCCAGCAGTTCCGGACAGACCCTTGAAGCTTTCTTT.

The chain has TRBV4-1 and TRBJ1-2, with D possibly being TRBD1 (6 bases). The V gene's germline CDR1 is MGHRA and CDR2 YSYEKL. V lost 6 bases and J 3 bases, leaving 17 bases between the germline ends. The CDR3 consists of 15 residues. CDR3 coding DNA: TGCGCCAGCAGGCGAGGGGAACAGGGTTACTATGGCTACACCTTC. Protein product: CASRRGEQGYYGYTF.

This clone has a handful of counts. The chain employs TRBV5-1 and TRBJ2-2; the match to TRBD1 covers 7 bases. The V gene end was trimmed by 3 bases and the J gene end by 0 bases; junction bases not matched to a gene: 2. CDR1 SGHRS and CDR2 YFSETQ come from the germline V gene. CDR3 size: 15 residues. The CDR3 loop is CASSSGQANTGELFF. In nucleotides, the CDR3 is TGCGCCAGCAGCTCCGGACAGGCGAACACCGGGGAGCTGTTTTTT.

In this sample, this clone turned up once. The chain couples TRBV7-6 to TRBJ1-1; no clear D. This CDR3 comprises 14 residues. Germline loops: CDR1 SGHVS, CDR2 FNYEAQ. V was trimmed by 1 base and J by 4 bases, leaving 10 bases between them. The CDR3: CASSLGGIGTEAFF. CDR3 coding DNA: TGTGCCAGCAGCTTAGGCGGGATTGGCACTGAAGCTTTCTTT.

The chain links TRBV15 to TRBJ2-7; tentatively, D is TRBD1 (6 bases). The V gene's germline CDR1 is LNHNV and CDR2 YYDKDF (reference sequence). CDR3 size: 15 residues. The V end lost 1 base, the J end lost 7 bases, and 17 bases lay between the germline ends. CDR3 bases: TGTGCCACCAGCAGAGTACCGCCACAGGGTAGGGAGCAGTACTTC. Translating it yields CATSRVPPQGREQYF.

The chain combines TRBV4-1 with TRBJ1-2, with D unclear. The CDR3 length is 15 residues. The V end lost 1 base, the J end lost 6 bases, and 15 bases lay between the germline ends. Germline-derived CDR1 and CDR2 are MGHRA and YSYEKL. In nucleotides, the CDR3 is TGCGCCAGCAGCCAAGTTTTTTTGGTAGAAAATGGCTACACCTTC. Residues: CASSQVFLVENGYTF.

This clone was picked up a small number of times. This chain uses TRBV30 with TRBJ1-2, with D tentatively TRBD1 (5 bases). The CDR3 contains 15 residues. The germline gives CDR1 GTSNPN, CDR2 SVGIG (reference sequence). V lost 8 bases and J 0 bases, leaving 19 bases between the germline ends. CDR3 coding DNA: TGTGCCGCTAGGGGACTTCCAGTATCTAACTATGGCTACACCTTC. It translates to CAARGLPVSNYGYTF.

The sample holds one count of this clone. This chain links TRBV27 with TRBJ1-1; maybe TRBD1 (5 bases). Germline loops: CDR1 MNHEY, CDR2 SMNVEV (reference sequence). The CDR3 is 14 residues long. Trimming cost V 5 bases and J 6 bases, with 16 bases left between them. The CDR3 nucleotides read TGTGCCAGCAGTAAGTTGCAGGGTTGGGCTGAAGCTTTCTTT. Translating it yields CASSKLQGWAEAFF.

The chain uses TRBV7-4 and TRBJ2-2; perhaps D is TRBD1 or TRBD2 (6 bases each). Trimming took 3 bases from V and 5 from J, leaving 13 bases between them. CDR3 size: 15 residues. In germline, CDR1 is SGHVT, CDR2 SQSDAQ. The CDR3 region is CASSFYGGRTGELFF. The CDR3 DNA is TGTGCCAGCAGCTTTTACGGGGGCAGGACCGGGGAGCTGTTTTTT.

For the CDR3, the DNA is TGTGCCTCGGGACAGGGCAGTGAGCAGTTCTTC. Translating gives CASGQGSEQFF. The chain couples TRBV9 to TRBJ2-1; 9 nucleotides align to TRBD1. The CDR3 sequence is 11 residues long. Germline CDR1 reads SGDLS; CDR2 reads YYNGEE. Losses at the gene ends were 10 bases for V and 9 bases for J; bases not matched to a gene: 5.

This sequence joins TRBV15 and TRBJ2-3; D gene unclear. The CDR3 consists of 15 residues. V was shortened by 1 base and J by 6 bases, with 14 bases between the two germline ends. Germline V gives CDR1 LNHNV, CDR2 YYDKDF (reference sequence). The CDR3 loop is CATSRAWQPRDTQYF. CDR3 DNA sequence: TGTGCCACCAGCAGAGCGTGGCAGCCTAGGGATACGCAGTATTTT.

CDR3 bases: TGTGCCAGCAGCCCTAAATGGAGGGGGAAGTTGAACTATGGCTACACCTTC. This gives the protein CASSPKWRGKLNYGYTF. The gene calls are TRBV14 and TRBJ1-2, with D maybe TRBD1 (6 bases). Germline V lookup: CDR1 SGHDN, CDR2 FVKESK. V was cut by 4 bases and J by 2 bases, with 20 bases left in between. This CDR3 is built from 17 residues.

Worth noting for this clone: This sample also contains other DNA sequences that code for the same CDR3. V is TRBV29-1 and J is TRBJ2-3; D remains ambiguous. The CDR3 has 14 residues. Per the germline V gene, CDR1 is SQVTM and CDR2 is ANQGSEA. V lost 3 bases and J 0 bases, leaving 10 bases between the germline ends. The CDR3 bases are TGCAGCGTTGATTGGTCCTCTAGCACAGATACGCAGTATTTT. Protein sequence: CSVDWSSSTDTQYF.

This clone was seen more than once but under ten times. This rearrangement joins TRBV29-1 to TRBJ2-1; D might be TRBD1 (6 bases). V lost 6 bases and J 7 bases, leaving 19 bases between the germline ends. Germline CDR1 reads SQVTM; CDR2 reads ANQGSEA. The CDR3 runs to 14 residues. Here the CDR3 DNA reads TGCAGCGTCCTCGACAGGTTCGGCGTAAATGAGCAGTTCTTC. This translates into CSVLDRFGVNEQFF.

V gene TRBV2 combines with J gene TRBJ2-3; D unresolved. CDR3 length: 11 residues. Trimming took 6 bases from V and 3 from J, leaving 4 bases between them. The germline V gene encodes CDR1 SNHLY and CDR2 FYNNEI. CDR3 protein: CASRYTDTQYF. CDR3 DNA: TGTGCCAGCAGATATACAGATACGCAGTATTTT.

This clone appeared a few times. The genes are TRBV7-9 and TRBJ2-1; D gene ambiguous. This CDR3 region has 12 residues. Germline lookup yields CDR1 SEHNR and CDR2 FQNEAQ (reference sequence). V shed 10 bases and J shed 9 bases, with 16 bases lying between them. CDR3 region: CATWAVGFEQFF. The CDR3 coding sequence is TGTGCCACCTGGGCGGTAGGGTTTGAGCAGTTCTTC.

This chain connects TRBV6-5 to TRBJ2-5; 9 bases are a match to TRBD1. Germline CDR1 reads MNHEY; CDR2 reads SVGAGI. The V and J ends lost 4 bases and 2 bases, in that order; junction bases with no gene match: 5. The CDR3 runs to 15 residues. CDR3 bases: TGTGCCAGCAGTTCGGGACAGGGTACACAAGAGACCCAGTACTTC. This encodes CASSSGQGTQETQYF.

This chain uses TRBV7-6 with TRBJ1-3; a possible D gene is TRBD1 (6 bases). The CDR3 runs to 16 residues. Germline V CDR1 and CDR2: SGHVS, FNYEAQ. V gave up 2 bases and J gave up 4 bases, with 15 bases separating them. Here the CDR3 DNA reads TGTGCCAGCAGCTTAACCAGGACAGAAGGAGGAAACACCATATATTTT. Translating gives CASSLTRTEGGNTIYF.

J is TRBJ2-1 and V is TRBV30; 8 nucleotides line up with TRBD2. Germline V CDR1 and CDR2: GTSNPN, SVGIG (reference sequence). V shed 1 base, J shed 8 bases, and the junction held 7 bases outside the gene matches. This CDR3 comprises 14 residues. In DNA, the CDR3 is TGTGCCTGGAGTGAGGGCGGGGGGACTGATGAGCAGTTCTTC. Its translation: CAWSEGGGTDEQFF.

The chain joins TRBV9 to TRBJ1-2; D gene uncertain. CDR1 and CDR2 (germline): SGDLS, YYNGEE. CDR3 length equals 14 residues. Trimming took off 3 bases at V and 4 bases at J, with 13 bases between the two ends. CDR3 bases: TGTGCCAGCAGCGAGAGAGCGCCGGGCTATGGCTACACCTTC. The encoded protein is CASSERAPGYGYTF. Complete variable domain (other parts from reference TRBV9 and TRBJ1-2): DSGVTQTPKHLITATGQRVTLRCSPRSGDLSVYWYQQSLDQGLQFLIQYYNGEERAKGNILERFSAQQFPDLHSELNLSSLELGDSALYFCASSERAPGYGYTFGSGTRLTVV.

Concerning this clone itself: Additional DNA sequences in this sample encode the identical CDR3. The chain is built from TRBV20-1 and TRBJ2-3; D is ambiguous. The germline V gene encodes CDR1 DFQATT and CDR2 SNEGSKA (reference sequence). The CDR3 is 11 amino acids. V lost 0 bases and J lost 4, with 2 bases in between. The CDR3: CSAREADTQYF. In nucleotides, the CDR3 is TGCAGTGCTAGAGAGGCAGATACGCAGTATTTT.